What follows describes a single T cell receptor beta chain. Sequencing was performed with immunoSEQ multiplex PCR; in TCRdb, only in-frame clones are kept and a portion is missing. The data contain 170,000 or so clones, approximately 86% of them seen just once; the ten biggest clones take up around 2.7%. The sample comes from a study of blood T cell repertoires in COVID-19. There are 14 residues in the CDR3. Germline CDR1 reads SNHLY; CDR2 reads FYNNEI. The V and J ends lost 6 bases and 7 bases, in that order; junction bases with no gene match: 3. This clonotype originated in a middle-aged man with active or convalescent COVID-19. Sequenced input: peripheral blood. The chain is built from TRBV2 and TRBJ1-6; 10 positions match TRBD1. The CDR3 sequence: CASSGGQGNSPLHF. CDR3 coding DNA: TGTGCCAGCAGCGGGGGACAGGGGAATTCACCCCTCCACTTT.